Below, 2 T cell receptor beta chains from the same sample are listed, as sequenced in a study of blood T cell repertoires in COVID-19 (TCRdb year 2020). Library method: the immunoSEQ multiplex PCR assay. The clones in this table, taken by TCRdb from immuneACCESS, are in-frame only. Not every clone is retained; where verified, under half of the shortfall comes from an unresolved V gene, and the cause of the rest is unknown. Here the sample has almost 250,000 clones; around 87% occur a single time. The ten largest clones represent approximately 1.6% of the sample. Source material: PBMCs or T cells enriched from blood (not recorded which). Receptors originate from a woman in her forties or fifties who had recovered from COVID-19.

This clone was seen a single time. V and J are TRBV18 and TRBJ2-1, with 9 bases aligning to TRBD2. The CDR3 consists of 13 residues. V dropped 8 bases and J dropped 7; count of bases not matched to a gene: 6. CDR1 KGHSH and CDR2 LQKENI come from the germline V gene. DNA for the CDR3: TGTGCCAGCGCCGGGACTAGCTCAAATGAGCAGTTCTTC. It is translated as CASAGTSSNEQFF.

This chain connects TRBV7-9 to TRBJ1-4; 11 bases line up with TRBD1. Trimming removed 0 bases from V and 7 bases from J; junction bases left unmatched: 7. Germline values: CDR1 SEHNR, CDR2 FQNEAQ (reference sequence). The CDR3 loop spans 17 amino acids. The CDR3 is CASSLAGTGTGGEKLFF. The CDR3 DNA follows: TGTGCCAGCAGCTTAGCGGGAACCGGGACAGGGGGTGAAAAACTGTTTTTT.